Below, 22 T cell receptor beta chains from the same sample are listed, as sequenced in a study of T cells in Graves' hyperthyroidism and ophthalmopathy. RNA transcripts gave rise to amplified TCR beta CDR3 regions. Primed by the HTBI set, a first-round RT-PCR was run on the TCR CDR3. MiXCR was run by TCRdb on the multiplex PCR reads, yielding one entry per CDR3 protein. In the table there are just under 750,000 distinct CDR3 sequences, around a third of which are singletons. The sequenced material came from blood. The receptors stem from a middle-aged woman with Graves' hyperthyroidism.

This clonotype has just a few counts. At one end, the junction sequence differs from germline, possibly due to a read error. The chain is built from TRBV7-9 and TRBJ2-7, with 8 bases aligning to TRBD2. The CDR3 has 13 amino acids. Germline loops: CDR1 SEHNR, CDR2 FQNEAQ (reference sequence). The CDR3 nucleotides read TGCGCCAGCAGCCGGGGGGGCAAGTACGAGCAGTACTTC. Protein product: CASSRGGKYEQYF.

The rearrangement uses TRBV9 and TRBJ1-1; D is uncertain. The CDR3 is 17 residues long. CDR1 SGDLS and CDR2 YYNGEE come from the germline V gene. V was trimmed by 7 bases and J by 0 bases, leaving 22 bases between them. The CDR3 nucleotides read TGTGCCAGCTCACCAACTTTACATGAGGGTATGAACACTGAAGCTTTCTTT. This encodes CASSPTLHEGMNTEAFF. Combining the CDR3 with reference TRBV9 and TRBJ1-1 gives the whole variable domain DSGVTQTPKHLITATGQRVTLRCSPRSGDLSVYWYQQSLDQGLQFLIQYYNGEERAKGNILERFSAQQFPDLHSELNLSSLELGDSALYFCASSPTLHEGMNTEAFFGQGTRLTVV.

Comments on this clonotype: This clone may be a read error of a much larger clone one base away. The chain has TRBV7-9 and TRBJ1-4, with TRBD1 as a possible D gene (6 bases). The germline CDR1 and CDR2 sequences are SEHNR and FQNEAQ (reference sequence). There are 13 residues in the CDR3. CDR3 bases: TGTGCCAGCAGCTTACGGACAGATGAAAAACTGCTTTTT. Its translation: CASSLRTDEKLLF.

The chain carries TRBV4-3 and TRBJ1-1; 7 bases are shared with TRBD1. The CDR3 loop spans 15 amino acids. The germline CDR1 and CDR2 sequences are LGHNA and YSLEER. V shed 8 bases and J 7 bases; nucleotides not matched to a gene: 16. CDR3 sequence: CASQQREGAQNEAFF. The CDR3 nucleotides are TGCGCCAGCCAACAAAGGGAGGGGGCGCAAAATGAAGCTTTCTTT.

On this clonotype: With a much larger clone just one base away, this may be a read error. The chain has TRBV2 and TRBJ2-2; D call uncertain. The CDR3 loop spans 12 amino acids. Per germline, CDR1 SNHLY and CDR2 FYNNEI. V lost 8 bases and J lost 6, with 10 bases in between. CDR3 in amino acids: CASLMGSGELFF. Here the CDR3 DNA reads TGTGCCAGCCTGATGGGTTCCGGGGAGCTGTTTTTT.

The chain carries TRBV12-3 or TRBV12-4 and TRBJ2-7, with 9 bases identical to TRBD1. J gave up 5 bases and V 6 bases, and 11 bases lay outside the gene matches. The CDR3 is made up of 15 amino acids. The CDR3 region is CASSAPGQGTHEQYF. The CDR3 DNA follows: TGTGCCAGCAGCGCTCCGGGACAGGGTACCCACGAGCAGTACTTC.

This clonotype showed up just once. The chain has TRBV7-9 and TRBJ2-7; D not resolved. This CDR3 has 14 amino acids. Trimming took 1 base from V and 5 from J, leaving 12 bases between them. Germline-derived CDR1 and CDR2 are SEHNR and FQNEAQ (reference sequence). CDR3 DNA: TGTGCCAGCAGCTTAGTGTGGGCAACCCACGAGCAGTACTTC. It specifies CASSLVWATHEQYF. Full variable domain (outside the CDR3, taken from reference TRBV7-9 and TRBJ2-7): DTGVSQNPRHKITKRGQNVTFRCDPISEHNRLYWYRQTLGQGPEFLTYFQNEAQLEKSRLLSDRFSAERPKGSFSTLEIQRTEQGDSAMYLCASSLVWATHEQYFGPGTRLTVT.

Points on this clonotype: With a much larger clone just one base away, this may be a read error. The genes are TRBV10-3 and TRBJ2-5, with D perhaps matching TRBD1 or TRBD2 (5 bases each). Judging by the DNA end, TRBJ2-7 fits better; the J call may be wrong. Germline loops: CDR1 ENHRY, CDR2 SYGVKD. This CDR3 has 13 amino acids. CDR3 protein: CAISEGGSYEQYF. The DNA for the CDR3 is TGTGCCATCAGTGAGGGGGGCTCCTACGAGCAGTACTTC.

This clonotype was observed at least ten times. This chain links TRBV10-3 with TRBJ2-2; D gene unclear. Germline CDR1 and CDR2: ENHRY and SYGVKD. This CDR3 contains 12 residues. Trimming stripped 6 bases from V and 3 bases from J, with 5 bases between. CDR3 sequence reads: CAIRKDTGELFF. CDR3 in DNA: TGTGCCATCAGGAAAGACACCGGGGAGCTGTTTTTT.

The chain links TRBV9 to TRBJ2-3; no firm D call. V was clipped by 2 bases and J by 4 bases, with 8 bases between them. Germline CDR1 is SGDLS and CDR2 is YYNGEE. The CDR3 spans 13 residues. CDR3 sequence reads: CASSVDRADTQYF. The DNA of the CDR3 is TGTGCCAGCAGCGTGGACCGCGCAGATACGCAGTATTTT.

This clonotype was seen a handful of times. The chain employs TRBV4-3 and TRBJ2-5, with D perhaps matching TRBD2 (6 bases). Trimming cost V 1 base and J 1 base, with 10 bases left between them. CDR3 length equals 15 residues. Germline V gene lookup returns CDR1 LGHNA and CDR2 YSLEER. The CDR3 DNA follows: TGCGCCAGCAGCCAAGGCGGGGCCGGCCAAGAGACCCAGTACTTC. Amino acids: CASSQGGAGQETQYF.

This clonotype was seen more than once but under ten times. V is TRBV7-8 and J is TRBJ1-1; 8 bases match TRBD1. CDR1 SGHVS and CDR2 FQNEAQ come from the germline V gene. V trimming: 11 bases; J trimming: 5 bases; junction bases outside the gene matches: 10. The CDR3 spans 13 residues. CDR3 sequence (DNA): TGTGCCTGGACCACAGGGGGTAGAACTGAAGCTTTCTTT. It yields the protein CAWTTGGRTEAFF.

This rearrangement joins TRBV5-1 to TRBJ2-3; D may be TRBD1 or TRBD2 (5 bases each). Trimming removed 4 bases at V and 3 bases at J, with 18 bases between. Germline V gives CDR1 SGHRS, CDR2 YFSETQ. The CDR3 extends over 16 amino acids. The CDR3: CASSRARDLETDTQYF. DNA for the CDR3: TGCGCCAGCAGCCGAGCCAGGGACCTTGAAACAGATACGCAGTATTTT.

The chain recombines TRBV10-3 with TRBJ1-1; 8 nucleotides match TRBD1. After removal of 6 bases from V and 6 bases from J, the junction contained 12 bases not matched to a gene. Per germline, CDR1 ENHRY and CDR2 SYGVKD. The CDR3 runs 15 residues. CDR3 sequence: CAIRRGTGLRAEAFF. The CDR3 DNA reads as TGTGCCATCAGGCGGGGGACAGGTCTCCGCGCTGAAGCTTTCTTT.

This sequence joins TRBV25-1 and TRBJ2-5; TRBD2 matches at 7 bases. The CDR3 is 15 residues long. The germline V gene has CDR1 MGHDK and CDR2 SYGVNS. The junction had 11 bases not matched to a gene; V was cut back by 5 bases and J by 5 bases. This chain's CDR3 is CASSLEGGPWETQYF. The CDR3 DNA sequence: TGTGCCAGCAGTTTGGAGGGAGGGCCATGGGAGACCCAGTACTTC.

This clonotype was found many times. The V call is TRBV5-5, the J call TRBJ2-5; possibly TRBD2 for D (5 bases). Looked up from germline, CDR1 is SGHKS and CDR2 is YYEKEE (reference sequence). The CDR3 spans 16 residues. V gave up 4 bases and J gave up 6 bases, with 22 bases separating them. CDR3 DNA sequence: TGTGCCAGCAGCATGGATCCACGGTCGATAGCGAAGACCCAGTACTTC. Translated: CASSMDPRSIAKTQYF.

The gene calls are TRBV4-3 and TRBJ1-3; D may be TRBD1 (5 bases). Per germline, CDR1 LGHNA and CDR2 YSLEER. The CDR3 extends over 13 amino acids. V was shortened by 4 bases and J by 2 bases, with 6 bases between the two germline ends. The CDR3 nucleotides read TGCGCCAGCAGCCGACAGCCTGGAAACACCATATATTTT. It specifies CASSRQPGNTIYF.

The V and J genes are TRBV12-3 or TRBV12-4 and TRBJ1-1; D is uncertain. The CDR3 runs to 15 residues. Trimming took off 5 bases at V and 11 bases at J, with 24 bases between the two ends. The CDR3 here is CASSPTRDRSESAFF. DNA of the CDR3: TGTGCCAGCAGTCCCACACGAGACCGGAGTGAATCGGCTTTCTTT.

This clonotype was observed a single time. With a much larger clone just one base away, this may be a read error. V usage is TRBV7-9 and J usage is TRBJ1-1, with a possible D match to TRBD1 (5 bases). CDR3 length equals 14 residues. V gave up 5 bases and J gave up 8 bases, with 18 bases separating them. CDR1 SEHNR and CDR2 FQNEAQ come from the germline V gene (reference sequence). The CDR3 DNA reads TGTGCCAGCAGCGTAACGACGGGAGGGGCGGAAGCTTTCTTT. Residues: CASSVTTGGAEAFF.

Comment on this clonotype: Relative to the germline gene, one junction end is altered; a read error may explain this. V gene TRBV6-5 combines with J gene TRBJ2-2; a possible D gene is TRBD1 (5 bases). CDR1 is MNHEY and CDR2 is SVGAGI in the germline V gene. The CDR3 consists of 14 residues. As DNA, the CDR3 is TGTGCCAGCAGTTACGGGGCGAACACCGAGGAGCTGTTTTTT. Its translation is CASSYGANTEELFF.

Only a few counts were recorded for this clonotype. The CDR3 DNA reads as TGCAGTGCTAGAGATGGGGCTGAGGGGGGAGAGACCCAGTACTTC. Protein sequence: CSARDGAEGGETQYF. The chain uses TRBV20-1 and TRBJ2-5, with D possibly being TRBD1 or TRBD2 (6 bases each). The germline gives CDR1 DFQATT, CDR2 SNEGSKA (reference sequence). V was trimmed by 0 bases and J by 4 bases, leaving 15 bases between them. The CDR3 runs to 15 residues.

The CDR3 region has the DNA TGTGCCAGCAGCCAAGGGGTAGAACCGAATCAGCCCCAGCATTTT. Translation gives CASSQGVEPNQPQHF. V and J are TRBV3-1 and TRBJ1-5; D is undetermined. V was pared by 1 base and J by 4 bases, with 11 bases between. The CDR3 loop spans 15 amino acids. The germline gives CDR1 LGHDT, CDR2 YNNKEL (reference sequence).